A selection of T cell receptor beta chains follows, all from one sample in a study of blood T cell repertoires in COVID-19. Clones were sequenced by immunoSEQ multiplex PCR, and TCRdb holds only the in-frame ones, with some missing. The sample has around 300,000 clones; around 85% are singletons. Sequenced material: peripheral blood. These receptor sequences come from a human donor in a cohort sampled during active COVID-19. The CDR3 runs from the conserved cysteine through the conserved F or W. The order of the fields is D gene, J gene, V gene, clone size, CDR3 protein, CDR3 DNA. D genes are given only for firm matches. The listing skips clone size in some rows; elsewhere it reads once, few, many or a size class.

TRBD2	TRBJ2-1	TRBV13	.	CASSPETSGNEQFF	TGTGCCAGCAGCCCCGAGACTAGCGGCAATGAGCAGTTCTTC
TRBD1	TRBJ2-1	TRBV6-5	few	CASRDRGTYNEQFF	TGTGCCAGCAGGGACAGGGGGACCTACAATGAGCAGTTCTTC
.	TRBJ2-5	TRBV13	.	CASSMMAETQYF	TGTGCCAGCAGCATGATGGCAGAGACCCAGTACTTC
.	TRBJ1-1	TRBV28	.	CASRDNMNTEAFF	TGTGCCAGCCGGGACAACATGAACACTGAAGCTTTCTTT
.	TRBJ2-7	TRBV29-1	once	CSVHGGSYEQYF	TGCAGCGTGCACGGGGGCTCCTACGAGCAGTACTTC
.	TRBJ1-6	TRBV5-8	.	CASSLGRARSPLHF	TGTGCCAGCAGCTTGGGCAGGGCTCGCTCACCCCTCCACTTT
.	TRBJ1-1	TRBV18	.	CASSPEGVEAFF	TGTGCCAGCTCACCGGAGGGAGTTGAAGCTTTCTTT
TRBD1	TRBJ1-5	TRBV6-4	.	CASRKTGESDQPQHF	TGTGCCAGCAGGAAGACAGGGGAGTCGGATCAGCCCCAGCATTTT
.	TRBJ1-3	TRBV2	.	CASKGSSGNTIYF	TGTGCCAGCAAAGGGAGCTCTGGAAACACCATATATTTT
TRBD1	TRBJ1-2	TRBV3-1/TRBV3-2	.	CASSQTGVAGYTF	TGTGCCAGCAGCCAAACAGGGGTCGCTGGCTACACCTTC
.	TRBJ1-5	TRBV30	.	CAWSVQAVNQPQHF	TGTGCCTGGAGTGTACAGGCAGTCAATCAGCCCCAGCATTTT
TRBD1	TRBJ1-1	TRBV5-1	once	CASSLAGGRSGNTEAFF	TGCGCCAGCAGCCTGGCAGGGGGCCGGTCCGGGAACACTGAAGCTTTCTTT
TRBD1	TRBJ1-2	TRBV30	.	CAWSQGAGGYTF	TGTGCCTGGAGTCAGGGGGCTGGTGGCTACACCTTC
.	TRBJ2-7	TRBV3-1/TRBV3-2	.	CASSQERSYSYEQYF	TGTGCCAGCAGCCAAGAACGGAGTTACTCCTACGAGCAGTACTTC
TRBD2	TRBJ2-5	TRBV24-1	.	CATSDAYSGTSGGAEETQYF	TGTGCCACCAGTGATGCCTATTCCGGGACTAGCGGGGGGGCTGAAGAGACCCAGTACTTC
.	TRBJ2-2	TRBV7-2	.	CASSMEVNTGELFF	TGTGCCAGCAGTATGGAGGTGAACACCGGGGAGCTGTTTTTT
TRBD1	TRBJ1-2	TRBV6-5	.	CASTGQGSGYGYTF	TGTGCCAGCACAGGACAGGGTTCCGGATATGGCTACACCTTC
TRBD1	TRBJ1-1	TRBV18	.	CASTQWGQGPAVGEAFF	TGTGCCAGCACCCAGTGGGGACAGGGCCCCGCGGTGGGTGAAGCTTTCTTT
.	TRBJ2-2	TRBV9	.	CASTGDPNTGELFF	TGTGCCAGCACGGGGGACCCGAACACCGGGGAGCTGTTTTTT
.	TRBJ1-1	TRBV30	.	CAWSGRGWEAFF	TGTGCCTGGAGTGGGCGGGGATGGGAAGCTTTCTTT
.	TRBJ1-2	TRBV6-1	.	CASSDYSRSHFNYGYTF	TGTGCCAGCAGTGACTACAGCCGATCGCACTTTAACTATGGCTACACCTTC
.	TRBJ2-7	TRBV10-2	.	CASSVDRNYEQYF	TGCGCCAGCAGTGTTGACAGGAATTACGAGCAGTACTTC
TRBD2	TRBJ2-1	TRBV6-5	.	CASRQRGGYNEQFF	TGTGCCAGCAGACAGCGGGGGGGCTACAATGAGCAGTTCTTC
.	TRBJ2-3	TRBV11-2	.	CASSSSTDTQYF	TGTGCCAGCAGCTCAAGCACAGATACGCAGTATTTT
.	TRBJ1-1	TRBV18	.	CASSPTRGTVNGEGAFF	TGTGCCAGCTCACCCACCAGAGGGACGGTCAACGGGGAGGGAGCTTTCTTT
.	TRBJ2-7	TRBV10-3	.	CATQGQGQKYEQYF	TGTGCCACACAAGGCCAAGGACAAAAATACGAGCAGTACTTC
.	TRBJ2-3	TRBV11-2	.	CASSLGWEQGVTDTQYF	TGTGCCAGCAGCTTGGGTTGGGAACAGGGTGTCACAGATACGCAGTATTTT
TRBD1	TRBJ1-2	TRBV6-4	few	CASSPTGANYGYTF	TGTGCCAGCAGTCCGACAGGGGCGAACTATGGCTACACCTTC
TRBD2	TRBJ2-3	TRBV7-2	.	CASSPGTSADTQYF	TGTGCCAGCAGTCCCGGGACTAGCGCAGATACGCAGTATTTT
TRBD2	TRBJ2-7	TRBV10-2	.	CASSESSSGASYEQYF	TGCGCCAGCAGTGAGTCGTCTAGCGGGGCGTCCTACGAGCAGTACTTC
TRBD1	TRBJ1-2	TRBV5-1	.	CASSQDRGPGYTF	TGCGCCAGCAGCCAGGACAGGGGTCCCGGCTACACCTTC
TRBD2	TRBJ2-7	TRBV6-6	.	CASSRTSGARDYEQYF	TGTGCCAGCAGTCGGACTAGCGGGGCCAGAGATTACGAGCAGTACTTC
TRBD1	TRBJ1-5	TRBV28	.	CASTPQGAFYSNQPQHF	TGTGCCAGCACCCCACAGGGGGCTTTCTATAGCAATCAGCCCCAGCATTTT
TRBD1	TRBJ2-7	TRBV9	.	CASSPRQGGYEQYF	TGTGCCAGCAGCCCCAGACAGGGTGGATACGAGCAGTACTTC
TRBD1	TRBJ1-1	TRBV6-1	.	CASSESLFTGAQAFF	TGTGCCAGCAGTGAATCCCTATTTACAGGGGCTCAAGCTTTCTTT
.	TRBJ1-6	TRBV2	.	CASSEETGNSPLHF	TGTGCCAGCAGTGAAGAGACAGGAAATTCACCCCTCCACTTT
.	TRBJ2-2	TRBV5-1	.	CASSFINADTGELFF	TGCGCCAGCAGCTTCATAAACGCGGACACCGGGGAGCTGTTTTTT
.	TRBJ2-4	TRBV2	.	CASSEAQGAKNIQYF	TGTGCCAGCAGTGAAGCTCAGGGGGCCAAAAACATTCAGTACTTC
.	TRBJ2-3	TRBV9	.	CASSVVGHGTDTQYF	TGTGCCAGCAGCGTTGTGGGGCACGGCACAGATACGCAGTATTTT
TRBD1	TRBJ2-6	TRBV28	.	CASSSRDRGPSGANVLTF	TGTGCCAGCAGTTCCCGGGACAGGGGCCCCTCTGGGGCCAACGTCCTGACTTTC
TRBD2	TRBJ2-1	TRBV2	.	CASSSNSGGGNEQFF	TGTGCCAGCAGTTCGAATAGCGGGGGGGGTAATGAGCAGTTCTTC
TRBD1	TRBJ1-5	TRBV12-3/TRBV12-4	.	CASSQDRVQPQHF	TGTGCCAGCAGCCAAGACAGGGTTCAGCCCCAGCATTTT
.	TRBJ1-2	TRBV2	.	CASSELWGVIYGYTF	TGTGCCAGCAGTGAACTCTGGGGGGTGATCTATGGCTACACCTTC
.	TRBJ1-5	TRBV2	.	CASSIQENQPQHF	TGTGCCAGCAGCATACAGGAAAATCAGCCCCAGCATTTT
.	TRBJ1-4	TRBV18	.	CASSPPGGPNEKLFF	TGTGCCAGCTCACCACCAGGAGGTCCTAATGAAAAACTGTTTTTT
.	TRBJ1-2	TRBV19	.	CARCQGPHYGYTF	TGTGCCAGATGCCAGGGGCCACACTATGGCTACACCTTC
TRBD1	TRBJ1-2	TRBV6-1	.	CASSEASGQGHYGYTF	TGTGCCAGCAGTGAAGCCTCGGGACAGGGTCACTATGGCTACACCTTC
TRBD1	TRBJ1-2	TRBV5-6	.	CASSSRQGRSFYGYTF	TGTGCCAGCAGCAGCAGACAGGGTCGAAGCTTTTATGGCTACACCTTC
TRBD1	TRBJ1-3	TRBV12-5	.	CASGLGDRVLDTIYF	TGTGCTAGTGGTTTGGGGGACAGGGTGTTGGACACCATATATTTT
TRBD1	TRBJ1-1	TRBV20-1	.	CSASELGGWNTEAFF	TGCAGTGCTAGTGAACTAGGGGGCTGGAACACTGAAGCTTTCTTT
.	TRBJ2-5	TRBV7-8	.	CASSTGIQETQYF	TGTGCCAGCAGCACCGGGATCCAAGAGACCCAGTACTTC
.	TRBJ1-5	TRBV4-1	.	CASSQVDTNQPQHF	TGCGCCAGCAGCCAAGTTGACACTAATCAGCCCCAGCATTTT
TRBD1	TRBJ1-4	TRBV11-2	.	CASSFSTGMNEKLFF	TGTGCCAGCAGCTTTTCGACAGGGATGAATGAAAAACTGTTTTTT
.	TRBJ2-2	TRBV5-1	once	CASSPGQTNTGELFF	TGCGCCAGCTCCCCGGGACAAACGAACACCGGGGAGCTGTTTTTT
TRBD1	TRBJ2-7	TRBV25-1	.	CASRGTRTGGYEQYF	TGTGCCAGCAGGGGAACTCGGACAGGGGGCTACGAGCAGTACTTC
TRBD1	TRBJ1-2	TRBV6-5	.	CASSSVDRVYGYTF	TGTGCCAGCAGTTCTGTGGACAGGGTTTATGGCTACACCTTC
.	TRBJ2-1	TRBV5-1	.	CASRMEFTYNEQFF	TGCGCCAGCAGAATGGAGTTCACCTACAATGAGCAGTTCTTC